These T cell receptor beta chains were read from a single sample in a study of cytomegalovirus exposure and HLA in healthy donors. Here immunoSEQ multiplex PCR was the method, and the copy in TCRdb shows in-frame clones only, minus some. The sample holds 200,000 or so clones, about 83% seen once. Sequenced sample: PBMCs. The receptors derive from a girl under 18 in good health and CMV-seronegative. Each CDR3 is given with its conserved first and last residue. A D gene is named only where the DNA matches it firmly. Rows give clone size only sometimes, using once, few, many, or a class for an expanded clone.

abundance	v_gene	d_gene	j_gene	CDR3nt	CDR3aa
-	TRBV5-1	-	TRBJ1-2	TGCGCCAGCAGCGTCGACAGATTCCTAGGGGGCTACACCTTC	CASSVDRFLGGYTF
-	TRBV2	TRBD1	TRBJ2-2	TGTGCCAGCAACTTAGGGGGACAGATAAACACCGGGGAGCTGTTTTTT	CASNLGGQINTGELFF
-	TRBV7-9	TRBD1	TRBJ1-3	TGTGCCAGCAGCGATTCAGGGGGCCACTCTGGAAACACCATATATTTT	CASSDSGGHSGNTIYF
-	TRBV6-1	TRBD1	TRBJ1-6	TGTGCCAGCAACACAGGGGATTCACCCCTCCACTTT	CASNTGDSPLHF
once	TRBV2	TRBD2	TRBJ2-7	TGTGCCAGCAGTGAAGGGACTAGCGGGATCTACGAGCAGTACTTC	CASSEGTSGIYEQYF
-	TRBV15	TRBD2	TRBJ2-1	TGTGCCACCCAGCGGGGGACGAACTCCTACAATGAGCAGTTCTTC	CATQRGTNSYNEQFF
few	TRBV5-6	TRBD1	TRBJ1-6	TGTGCCAGCAGCTTGACGGACAGGGGGTCACCCCTCCACTTT	CASSLTDRGSPLHF
-	TRBV6-5	TRBD1	TRBJ2-1	TGTGCCAGCAGTTACACAGGGGGCCCCTACAATGAGCAGTTCTTC	CASSYTGGPYNEQFF
-	TRBV19	-	TRBJ1-1	TGTGCCAGTAGTATCAGAAGAATGAGGTCTGAAGCTTTCTTT	CASSIRRMRSEAFF
-	TRBV7-9	TRBD1	TRBJ2-2	TGTGCCAGCAGCTTAGGGGACAGGAGCGGGGAGCTGTTTTTT	CASSLGDRSGELFF
-	TRBV7-2	TRBD1	TRBJ1-2	TGTGCCAGCAGCTTAGTGGGACAGGGGGTCGATGGCTACACCTTC	CASSLVGQGVDGYTF
few	TRBV29-1	TRBD1	TRBJ1-1	TGCAGCGTGGGAGACAGGGGTCCTAACACTGAAGCTTTCTTT	CSVGDRGPNTEAFF
-	TRBV30	TRBD1	TRBJ2-7	TGTGCCTGGAGGACAGGGATTGATAGCAGCCCTTTCCGGTACTTC	CAWRTGIDSSPFRYF
-	TRBV5-4	TRBD1	TRBJ1-2	TGTGCCAGCAGCCCCAGTTGGGATGAAGGGGGCCGCTTCAACTATGGCTACACCTTC	CASSPSWDEGGRFNYGYTF
once	TRBV28	-	TRBJ2-1	TGTGCCAGCAGTTTCTCCCCCCAGAATGAGCAGTTCTTC	CASSFSPQNEQFF
-	TRBV19	TRBD1	TRBJ1-4	TGTGCCAGTAGTATGGGCGACAGGGGTCCAACTAATGAAAAACTGTTTTTT	CASSMGDRGPTNEKLFF
-	TRBV14	-	TRBJ2-6	TGTGCCAGCAGCCCCTTGCGGGGGCTGGGATCCGGGGCCAACGTCCTGACTTTC	CASSPLRGLGSGANVLTF
once	TRBV19	-	TRBJ1-6	TGTGCCAGTAGTCGGGGCTCCTATAATTCACCCCTCCACTTT	CASSRGSYNSPLHF
-	TRBV7-2	-	TRBJ1-5	TGTGCCAGCAGCTTAGGAACTTATAGCAATCAGCCCCAGCATTTT	CASSLGTYSNQPQHF
few	TRBV6-5	TRBD2	TRBJ2-7	TGTGCCAGCAGCCCCGGGGCGGGAGTTGACGAGCAGTACTTC	CASSPGAGVDEQYF
-	TRBV1	-	TRBJ2-6	TGCACCAGCAGCCGCCAGATGGGGCCGTTAACCTCTGGGGCCAACGTCCTGACTTTC	CTSSRQMGPLTSGANVLTF
-	TRBV6-5	TRBD1	TRBJ1-2	TGTGCCAGCACCAAGACAGGGTCCTATGGCTACACCTTC	CASTKTGSYGYTF
-	TRBV2	-	TRBJ2-2	TGTGCCAGCAGTGGTATTACGAACACCGGGGAGCTGTTTTTT	CASSGITNTGELFF
-	TRBV7-9	TRBD2	TRBJ2-7	TGTGCCAGCAGCCGACGGGAGGGAGGGACCTACGAGCAGTACTTC	CASSRREGGTYEQYF
-	TRBV25-1	-	TRBJ1-4	TGTGCCACCCAAGACCCGGGTAGAGGGAAACTGTTTTTT	CATQDPGRGKLFF
once	TRBV5-1	-	TRBJ1-1	TGCGCCAGCAGCTTGGATTTGACAGTGAACACTGAAGCTTTCTTT	CASSLDLTVNTEAFF
once	TRBV6-5	-	TRBJ2-7	TGTGCCAGCAGTCCCCGACAAACTGCCTACGAGCAGTACTTC	CASSPRQTAYEQYF
-	TRBV29-1	-	TRBJ1-1	TGCAGCGTAGGGGCAGGGTGGACTGAAGCTTTCTTT	CSVGAGWTEAFF
-	TRBV6-6	-	TRBJ1-2	TGTGCCAGCAGTTCCCTAGGAGGGGCGAAAGACTATGGCTACACCTTC	CASSSLGGAKDYGYTF
once	TRBV27	TRBD1	TRBJ1-6	TGTGCCAGCAGTTCGGGACAGGGGGCATCACCCCTCCACTTT	CASSSGQGASPLHF
-	TRBV2	-	TRBJ1-2	TGTGCCAGTACTCGCGGGGGCGGCTACACCTTC	CASTRGGGYTF
-	TRBV5-4	-	TRBJ2-7	TGTGCCAGCAGCTTGATCGGAGATGACGAGTACTTC	CASSLIGDDEYF
-	TRBV13	TRBD1	TRBJ2-7	TGTGCCAGCAGCTTAGGGACAGGGGGCGGCGAGCAGTACTTC	CASSLGTGGGEQYF
-	TRBV5-1	TRBD2	TRBJ2-3	TGCGCCAGCAGCTTCCCTGCGACTAGCGGGAGACAAGATACGCAGTATTTT	CASSFPATSGRQDTQYF
-	TRBV7-2	TRBD2	TRBJ2-5	TGTGCCAGCAGCCCCGTGGGACTAGCGGGGGGGCTGAAGACCCAGTACTTC	CASSPVGLAGGLKTQYF
-	TRBV28	-	TRBJ1-1	TGTGCCAGCAGGGGAGGCGTCGGCACTGAAGCTTTCTTT	CASRGGVGTEAFF
-	TRBV10-1	-	TRBJ1-5	TGCGCCAGCACCCCTTCGACGACAGCCGCTGAGAATTCCGAGCCCCAGCATTTT	CASTPSTTAAENSEPQHF
-	TRBV4-3	TRBD1	TRBJ1-2	TGCGCCAGCAGCCAAATTCTTCCAGGGGGTAGCTATGGCTACACCTTC	CASSQILPGGSYGYTF
-	TRBV11-2	TRBD2	TRBJ2-7	TGTGCCAGCAGCCTAGCGGGAGGGGTAGGGGAGCAGTACTTC	CASSLAGGVGEQYF
-	TRBV5-6	TRBD2	TRBJ2-7	TGTGCCAGCAGCTTGTTGGGGAAAGCGGGAGTTGGTTTTTACGAGCAGTACTTC	CASSLLGKAGVGFYEQYF
-	TRBV28	TRBD1	TRBJ1-2	TGTGCCAGCAGCAGGGACAGGGGAATCGGTGGCTACACCTTC	CASSRDRGIGGYTF
-	TRBV5-5	-	TRBJ1-5	TGTGCCAGCAGCCCGGGACAAGGCAAAAATTACGGACAGCCCCAGCATTTT	CASSPGQGKNYGQPQHF
-	TRBV7-3	-	TRBJ2-5	TGTGCCAGCAGCAGTGATAACCATGCCGGGGAGACCCAGTACTTC	CASSSDNHAGETQYF
few	TRBV7-2	-	TRBJ1-2	TGTGCCAGCAGCTTAGGCAGGGTAGTGTGGGGCTACACCTTC	CASSLGRVVWGYTF
-	TRBV4-3	TRBD1	TRBJ2-5	TGCGCCAGCAGCCCGCGGGACAGGGAGTCCGGAGAGACCCAGTACTTC	CASSPRDRESGETQYF
-	TRBV7-2	TRBD1	TRBJ1-1	TGTGCCAGCAGCTTAGTCAGGGGGACCGCTGAAGCTTTCTTT	CASSLVRGTAEAFF
few	TRBV7-8	-	TRBJ2-1	TGTGCCAGCAGCTTACTTATCCCGGAGCAGTTCTTC	CASSLLIPEQFF
-	TRBV7-2	TRBD1	TRBJ1-2	TGTGCCAGCAGCTTAACCCCCTCCTGGACAGGGTATGGCTACACCTTC	CASSLTPSWTGYGYTF
-	TRBV19	-	TRBJ1-3	TGTGCCAGTAGTAATGGTCCAGACTCTGGAAACACCATATATTTT	CASSNGPDSGNTIYF
-	TRBV29-1	-	TRBJ1-4	TGCAGCTTATTAAATGAAAAACTGTTTTTT	CSLLNEKLFF
-	TRBV20-1	-	TRBJ1-2	TGCAGTGCAACGGGAACCGGCTACACCTTC	CSATGTGYTF
-	TRBV4-3	-	TRBJ2-1	TGCGCCAGCAGCCAAGATGCGGGGGCCATAGACAATGAGCAGTTCTTC	CASSQDAGAIDNEQFF
few	TRBV2	-	TRBJ2-2	TGTGCCAGCCGGTACACCGGGGAGCTGTTTTTT	CASRYTGELFF
-	TRBV28	TRBD1	TRBJ1-2	TGTGCCAGCAGCCCCGCGACAGGGATGTATGGCTACACCTTC	CASSPATGMYGYTF
-	TRBV18	-	TRBJ1-1	TGTGCCAGCTCACCAAAGATTTCTGCCACGGACACTGAAGCTTTCTTT	CASSPKISATDTEAFF